The 14 T cell receptor beta chains below were found in one sample sequenced in a study of OX40 agonist ivuxolimab in advanced cancers. Only in-frame clones appear in the TCRdb table, and some are missing; sequencing was by immunoSEQ multiplex PCR. Of some 83,000 clones in the sample, approximately 86% were seen once. This sample comprised CD4+ or CD8+ T cells sorted from blood, obtained in a trial of the OX40 agonist ivuxolimab. Source of these receptors: an adult with an advanced solid tumor such as melanoma, head and neck, liver or kidney cancer.

The chain uses TRBV15 and TRBJ1-2, with 12 positions matching TRBD1. J gave up 2 bases and V 3 bases, and 4 bases lay outside the gene matches. The germline V gene has CDR1 LNHNV and CDR2 YYDKDF (reference sequence). This CDR3 contains 16 residues. The CDR3 DNA follows: TGTGCCACCAGCAGGCCAGGGACAGGGGGCAACTATGGCTACACCTTC. It is translated as CATSRPGTGGNYGYTF.

J is TRBJ2-2 and V is TRBV5-1, with 11 bases matching TRBD2. The CDR3 consists of 16 residues. The V gene's germline CDR1 is SGHRS and CDR2 YFSETQ. The V gene end was trimmed by 6 bases and the J gene end by 0 bases; junction bases not matched to a gene: 4. The CDR3 protein is CASKTSGSPNTGELFF. CDR3 bases: TGCGCCAGCAAAACTAGCGGGAGTCCGAACACCGGGGAGCTGTTTTTT.

The chain has TRBV7-2 and TRBJ1-1; no reliable D call. The CDR3 totals 11 residues. Deletions cut 5 bases from V and 11 bases from J, with 12 bases between. Germline assignment: CDR1 SGHTA and CDR2 FQGNSA. The CDR3 is CASSAYIGAFF. The CDR3 bases are TGTGCCAGCAGCGCCTACATAGGGGCTTTCTTT.

The gene calls are TRBV5-1 and TRBJ2-1; TRBD2 agrees at 8 bases. Trimming at V came to 6 bases and at J to 0 bases, leaving 14 bases not matched to a gene. The CDR3 extends over 18 amino acids. The V gene's germline CDR1 is SGHRS and CDR2 YFSETQ. Here the CDR3 DNA reads TGCGCCAGCACCTCCTTTACGGGGGGGACGAGCTCCTACAATGAGCAGTTCTTC. Amino acid sequence: CASTSFTGGTSSYNEQFF. Looking up the rest from reference TRBV5-1 and TRBJ2-1 gives the full variable domain: KAGVTQTPRYLIKTRGQQVTLSCSPISGHRSVSWYQQTPGQGLQFLFEYFSETQRNKGNFPGRFSGRQFSNSRSEMNVSTLELGDSALYLCASTSFTGGTSSYNEQFFGPGTRLTVL.

V and J are TRBV25-1 and TRBJ2-1; D is unclear. CDR3 size: 16 residues. Between the trimmed V and J ends, which lost 8 bases and 3 bases, there was a span of 20 bases. Germline V gene sequence: CDR1 MGHDK, CDR2 SYGVNS. The CDR3 nucleotides read TGTGCCAGCTCTGAACCCCGGAACCAGGTCTACAATGAGCAGTTCTTC. This translates into CASSEPRNQVYNEQFF.

This clone has only a few counts. This rearrangement joins TRBV30 to TRBJ1-1; D possibly corresponds to TRBD1 (6 bases). CDR3 length equals 12 residues. Deletions cut 3 bases from V and 8 bases from J, with 13 bases between. The germline V gene has CDR1 GTSNPN and CDR2 SVGIG (reference sequence). DNA for the CDR3: TGTGCCTGGAGACACAGGGCAGCGGAAGCTTTCTTT. Translating it yields CAWRHRAAEAFF.

The CDR3 nucleotides are TGCGCCAGCAGCTTGAGTAACAGGGAACAAGAGACCCAGTACTTC. It is translated as CASSLSNREQETQYF. The chain links TRBV5-1 to TRBJ2-5; TRBD1 is a possible D gene (6 bases). The V end was cut by 1 base, the J end by 2 bases, with 12 bases between. The CDR3 has 15 amino acids. The V gene's germline CDR1 is SGHRS and CDR2 YFSETQ.

V usage is TRBV2 and J usage is TRBJ2-3; D might be TRBD1 or TRBD2, each matching 6 bases. Between the trimmed V and J ends, which lost 4 bases and 6 bases, there was a span of 17 bases. From germline, CDR1 is SNHLY and CDR2 FYNNEI. The CDR3 runs 15 residues. The DNA of the CDR3 is TGTGCCAGCAGTGCTCAGTTCGGGGGCGCGGATACGCAGTATTTT. Translation gives CASSAQFGGADTQYF.

The genes are TRBV7-6 and TRBJ2-2, with D perhaps TRBD1 (5 bases). V lost 8 bases and J lost 1, with 14 bases in between. This CDR3 has 15 residues. Germline V gives CDR1 SGHVS, CDR2 FNYEAQ. The CDR3 nucleotides are TGTGCCAGCGCCTCGTATCAGGGGAACACCGGGGAGCTGTTTTTT. Protein sequence: CASASYQGNTGELFF. The full variable domain, rest sourced from reference TRBV7-6 and TRBJ2-2, is GAGVSQSPRYKVTKRGQDVALRCDPISGHVSLYWYRQALGQGPEFLTYFNYEAQQDKSGLPNDRFSAERPEGSISTLTIQRTEQRDSAMYRCASASYQGNTGELFFGEGSRLTVL.

The rearrangement links TRBV5-8 to TRBJ2-6, with D hard to call. CDR1 is SGHTS and CDR2 is YDEGEE in the germline V gene. CDR3 length equals 14 residues. V was pared by 5 bases and J by 0 bases, with 6 bases between. DNA for the CDR3: TGTGCCAGCAGAAAAGACTCTGGGGCCAACGTCCTGACTTTC. It codes for CASRKDSGANVLTF.

For this clone: The same CDR3 arises from other DNA sequences in this sample as well. V and J are TRBV2 and TRBJ2-5; perhaps TRBD2 as D (6 bases). This CDR3 is 16 amino acids long. Germline CDR1 and CDR2: SNHLY and FYNNEI. V lost 5 bases to trimming and J lost 0 bases, with 16 bases between them. The CDR3 coding sequence is TGTGCCAGCAGTTACCAAACCCCGGGGGACCAAGAGACCCAGTACTTC. Protein product: CASSYQTPGDQETQYF.

The V and J genes are TRBV15 and TRBJ2-6, with TRBD1 matching over 11 bases. The V and J ends lost 1 base and 4 bases, in that order; junction bases with no gene match: 6. The length of the CDR3 is 18 residues. The germline V gene has CDR1 LNHNV and CDR2 YYDKDF (reference sequence). The CDR3 is CATSRGGQGAYGANVLTF. The CDR3 region has the DNA TGTGCCACCAGCAGAGGAGGACAGGGGGCCTACGGGGCCAACGTCCTGACTTTC.

This sequence joins TRBV14 and TRBJ2-7, with a possible D match to TRBD1 (5 bases). V lost 3 bases and J lost 1, with 10 bases in between. CDR1 and CDR2 from the germline V gene are SGHDN and FVKESK. This CDR3 spans 14 amino acids. Here the CDR3 reads CASSHRVGSYEQYF. The CDR3 region has the DNA TGTGCCAGCAGCCACAGGGTAGGGTCCTACGAGCAGTACTTC.

V gene TRBV7-3 combines with J gene TRBJ2-2; no clear D. The CDR3 totals 15 residues. V gave up 8 bases and J gave up 4 bases, with 17 bases separating them. Germline-derived CDR1 and CDR2 are SGHTA and FQGTGA. The CDR3 region is CASRLTTSSTGELFF. For the CDR3, the DNA is TGTGCCAGCCGTTTGACCACCTCGAGCACCGGGGAGCTGTTTTTT.